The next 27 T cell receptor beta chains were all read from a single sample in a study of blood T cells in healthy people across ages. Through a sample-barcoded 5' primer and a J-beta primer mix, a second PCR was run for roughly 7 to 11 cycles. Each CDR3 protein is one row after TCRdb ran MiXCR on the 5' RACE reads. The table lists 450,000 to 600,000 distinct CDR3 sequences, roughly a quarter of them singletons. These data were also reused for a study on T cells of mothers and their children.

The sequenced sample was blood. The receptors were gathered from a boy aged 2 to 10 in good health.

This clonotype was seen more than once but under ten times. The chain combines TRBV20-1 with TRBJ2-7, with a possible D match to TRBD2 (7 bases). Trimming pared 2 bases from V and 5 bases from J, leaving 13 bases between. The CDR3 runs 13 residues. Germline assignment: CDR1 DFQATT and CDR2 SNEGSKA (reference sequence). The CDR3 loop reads CSARRGRANEQYF. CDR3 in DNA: TGCAGTGCTAGAAGGGGGAGGGCCAACGAGCAGTACTTC.

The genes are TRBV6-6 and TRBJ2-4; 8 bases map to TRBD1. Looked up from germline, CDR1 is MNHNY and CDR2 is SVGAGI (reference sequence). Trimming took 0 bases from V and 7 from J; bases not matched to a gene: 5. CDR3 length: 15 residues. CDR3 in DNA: TGTGCCAGCAGTTACTCCCAGGGGGCGAGGAACATTCAGTACTTC. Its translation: CASSYSQGARNIQYF.

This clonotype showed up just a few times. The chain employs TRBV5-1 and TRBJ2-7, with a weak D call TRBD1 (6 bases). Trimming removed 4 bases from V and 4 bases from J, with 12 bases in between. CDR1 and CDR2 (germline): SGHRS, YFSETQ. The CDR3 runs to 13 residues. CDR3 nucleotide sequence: TGCGCCAGCAGCACGGACAGCTTTTACGAGCAGTACTTC. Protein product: CASSTDSFYEQYF.

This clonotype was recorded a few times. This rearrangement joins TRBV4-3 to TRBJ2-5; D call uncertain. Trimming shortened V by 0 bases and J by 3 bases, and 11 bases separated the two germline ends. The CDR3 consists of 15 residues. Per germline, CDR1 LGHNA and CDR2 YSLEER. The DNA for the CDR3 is TGCGCCAGCAGCCAAGAGCTCGGACGGGAAGAGACCCAGTACTTC. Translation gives CASSQELGREETQYF.

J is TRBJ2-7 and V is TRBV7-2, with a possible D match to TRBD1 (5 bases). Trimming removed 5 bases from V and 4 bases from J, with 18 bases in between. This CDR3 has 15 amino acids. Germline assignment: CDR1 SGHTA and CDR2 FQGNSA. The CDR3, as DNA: TGTGCCAGCAGCCAGACAGCGCTTAACTTGTACGAGCAGTACTTC. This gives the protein CASSQTALNLYEQYF.

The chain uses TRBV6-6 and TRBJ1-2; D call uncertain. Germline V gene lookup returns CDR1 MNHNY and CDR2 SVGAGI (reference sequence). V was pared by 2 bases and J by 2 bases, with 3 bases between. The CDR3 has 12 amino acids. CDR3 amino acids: CASSYKNYGYTF. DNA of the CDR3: TGTGCCAGCAGTTACAAAAACTATGGCTACACCTTC.

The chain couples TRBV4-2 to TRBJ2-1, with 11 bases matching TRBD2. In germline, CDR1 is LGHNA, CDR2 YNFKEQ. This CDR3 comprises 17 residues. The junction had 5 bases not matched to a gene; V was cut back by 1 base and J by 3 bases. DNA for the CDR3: TGTGCCAGCAGCCAAGGGTCTAGCGGGGGGATCTACAATGAGCAGTTCTTC. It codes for CASSQGSSGGIYNEQFF.

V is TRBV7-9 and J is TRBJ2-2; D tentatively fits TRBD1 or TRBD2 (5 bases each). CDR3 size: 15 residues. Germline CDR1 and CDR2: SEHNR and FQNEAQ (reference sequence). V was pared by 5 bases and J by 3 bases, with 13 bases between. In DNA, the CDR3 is TGTGCCAGCAGCGCCGGGACCGACTACACCGGGGAGCTGTTTTTT. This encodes CASSAGTDYTGELFF.

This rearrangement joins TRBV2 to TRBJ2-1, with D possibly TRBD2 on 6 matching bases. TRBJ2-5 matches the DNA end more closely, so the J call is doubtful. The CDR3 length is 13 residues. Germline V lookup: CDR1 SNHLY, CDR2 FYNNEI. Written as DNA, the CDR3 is TGTGCCAGCAGTGTCCGGAGGGATGAGACCCAGTACTTC. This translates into CASSVRRDETQYF.

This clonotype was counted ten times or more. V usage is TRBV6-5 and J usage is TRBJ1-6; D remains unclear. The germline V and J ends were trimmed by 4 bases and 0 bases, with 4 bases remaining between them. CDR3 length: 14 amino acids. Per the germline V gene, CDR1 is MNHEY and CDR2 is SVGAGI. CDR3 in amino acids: CASSFSSYNSPLHF. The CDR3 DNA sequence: TGTGCCAGCAGTTTTTCCTCCTATAATTCACCCCTCCACTTT.

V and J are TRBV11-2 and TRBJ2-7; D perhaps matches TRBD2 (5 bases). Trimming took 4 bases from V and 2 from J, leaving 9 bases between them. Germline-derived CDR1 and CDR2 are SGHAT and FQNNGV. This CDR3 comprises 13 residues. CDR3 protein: CASSSAVTYEQYF. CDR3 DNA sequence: TGTGCCAGCAGCTCAGCGGTGACCTACGAGCAGTACTTC.

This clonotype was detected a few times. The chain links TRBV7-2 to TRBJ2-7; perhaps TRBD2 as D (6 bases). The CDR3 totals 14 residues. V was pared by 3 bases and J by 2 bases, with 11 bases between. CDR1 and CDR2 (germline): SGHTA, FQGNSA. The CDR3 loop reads CASSFERGTYEQYF. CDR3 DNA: TGTGCCAGCAGCTTCGAACGGGGGACCTACGAGCAGTACTTC.

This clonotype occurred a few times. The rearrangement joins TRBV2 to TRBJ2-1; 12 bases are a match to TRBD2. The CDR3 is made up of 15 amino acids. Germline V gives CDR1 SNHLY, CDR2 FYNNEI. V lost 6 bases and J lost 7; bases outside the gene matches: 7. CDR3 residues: CASRRTSGDQNEQFF. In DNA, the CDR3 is TGTGCCAGCAGGCGGACTAGCGGGGATCAAAATGAGCAGTTCTTC.

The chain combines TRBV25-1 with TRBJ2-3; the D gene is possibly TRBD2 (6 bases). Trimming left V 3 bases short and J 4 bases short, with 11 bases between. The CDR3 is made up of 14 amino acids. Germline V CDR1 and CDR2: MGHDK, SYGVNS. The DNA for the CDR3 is TGTGCCAGCAGTGAGCTGGGGGAGGCAGATACGCAGTATTTT. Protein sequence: CASSELGEADTQYF. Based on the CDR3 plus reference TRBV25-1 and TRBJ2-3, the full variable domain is EADIYQTPRYLVIGTGKKITLECSQTMGHDKMYWYQQDPGMELHLIHYSYGVNSTEKGDLSSESTVSRIRTEHFPLTLESARPSHTSQYLCASSELGEADTQYFGPGTRLTVL.

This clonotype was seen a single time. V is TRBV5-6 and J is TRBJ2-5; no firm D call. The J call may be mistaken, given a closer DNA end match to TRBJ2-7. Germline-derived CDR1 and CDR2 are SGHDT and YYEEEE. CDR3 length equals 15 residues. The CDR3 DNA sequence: TGTGCCAGCAGCTTGGCCATAGGAATAATCGACGAGCAGTACTTC. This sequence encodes CASSLAIGIIDEQYF.

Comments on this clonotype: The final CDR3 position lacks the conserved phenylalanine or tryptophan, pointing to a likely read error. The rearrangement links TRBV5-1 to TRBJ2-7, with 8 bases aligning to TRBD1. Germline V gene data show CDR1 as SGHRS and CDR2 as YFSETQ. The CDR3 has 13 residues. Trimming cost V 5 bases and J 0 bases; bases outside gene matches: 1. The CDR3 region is CASRDRGSYEQYL. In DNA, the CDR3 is TGCGCCAGCAGAGACAGGGGCTCCTACGAGCAGTACCTC.

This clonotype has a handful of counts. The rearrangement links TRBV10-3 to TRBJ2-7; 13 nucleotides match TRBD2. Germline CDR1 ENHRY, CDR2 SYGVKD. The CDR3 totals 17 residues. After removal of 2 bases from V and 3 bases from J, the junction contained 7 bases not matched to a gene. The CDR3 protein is CAISENSGTSGIYEQYF. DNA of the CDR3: TGTGCCATCAGTGAGAATTCCGGGACTAGCGGGATCTACGAGCAGTACTTC.

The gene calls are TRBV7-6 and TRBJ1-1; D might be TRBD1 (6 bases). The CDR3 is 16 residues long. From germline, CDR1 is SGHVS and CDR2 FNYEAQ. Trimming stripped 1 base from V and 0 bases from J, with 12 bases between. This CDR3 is CASSLEGGPLNTEAFF. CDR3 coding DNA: TGTGCCAGCAGCTTAGAGGGGGGTCCCCTGAACACTGAAGCTTTCTTT.

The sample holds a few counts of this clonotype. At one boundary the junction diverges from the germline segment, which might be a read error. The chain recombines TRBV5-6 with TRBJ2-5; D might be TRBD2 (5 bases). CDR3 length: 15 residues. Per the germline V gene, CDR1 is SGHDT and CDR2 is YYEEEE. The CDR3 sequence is CANSLNPRGQETQYF. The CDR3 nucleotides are TGTGCCAACAGCTTGAACCCCCGGGGCCAAGAGACCCAGTACTTC. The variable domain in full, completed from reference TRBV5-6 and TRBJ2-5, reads DAGVTQSPTHLIKTRGQQVTLRCSPKSGHDTVSWYQQALGQGPQFIFQYYEEEERQRGNFPDRFSGHQFPNYSSELNVNALLLGDSALYLCANSLNPRGQETQYFGPGTRLLVL.

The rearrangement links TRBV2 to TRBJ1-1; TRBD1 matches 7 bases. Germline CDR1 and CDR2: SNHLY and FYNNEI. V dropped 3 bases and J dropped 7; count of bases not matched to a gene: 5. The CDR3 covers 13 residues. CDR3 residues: CASSEQRDSEAFF. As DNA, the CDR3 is TGTGCCAGCAGTGAGCAAAGGGACAGTGAAGCTTTCTTT.

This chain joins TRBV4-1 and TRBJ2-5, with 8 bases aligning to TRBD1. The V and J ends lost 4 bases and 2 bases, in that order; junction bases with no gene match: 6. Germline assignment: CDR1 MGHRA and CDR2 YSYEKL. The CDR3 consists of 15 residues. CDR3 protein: CASSRGTGLQETQYF. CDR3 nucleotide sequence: TGCGCCAGCAGCCGGGGGACAGGCTTACAAGAGACCCAGTACTTC.

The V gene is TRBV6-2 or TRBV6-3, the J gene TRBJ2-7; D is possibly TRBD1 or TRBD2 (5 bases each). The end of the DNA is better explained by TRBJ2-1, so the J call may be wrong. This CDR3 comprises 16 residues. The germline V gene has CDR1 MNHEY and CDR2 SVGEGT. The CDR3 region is CASSYSTGLRYNEQFF. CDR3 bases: TGTGCCAGCAGTTACTCTACAGGACTGAGATACAATGAGCAGTTCTTC.

This chain's CDR3 is CASTRADTEAFF. CDR3 in DNA: TGTGCCAGCACAAGGGCAGACACTGAAGCTTTCTTT. The chain combines TRBV6-6 with TRBJ1-1, with D uncertain. CDR3 length: 12 residues. The V end lost 7 bases, the J end lost 3 bases, and 9 bases lay between the germline ends. Germline-derived CDR1 and CDR2 are MNHNY and SVGAGI (reference sequence).

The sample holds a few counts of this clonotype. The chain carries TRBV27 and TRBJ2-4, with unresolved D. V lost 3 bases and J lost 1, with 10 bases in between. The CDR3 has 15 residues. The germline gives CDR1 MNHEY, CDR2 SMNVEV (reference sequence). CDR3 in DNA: TGTGCCAGCAGTTTGAGCGTGATGGCCAAAAACATTCAGTACTTC. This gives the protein CASSLSVMAKNIQYF.

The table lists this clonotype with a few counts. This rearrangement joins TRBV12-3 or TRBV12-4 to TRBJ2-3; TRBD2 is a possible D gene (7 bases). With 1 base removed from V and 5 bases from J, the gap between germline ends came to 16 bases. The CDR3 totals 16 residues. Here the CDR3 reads CASSLVVGGPLDTQYF. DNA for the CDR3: TGTGCCAGCAGTTTAGTTGTGGGGGGGCCATTAGATACGCAGTATTTT.

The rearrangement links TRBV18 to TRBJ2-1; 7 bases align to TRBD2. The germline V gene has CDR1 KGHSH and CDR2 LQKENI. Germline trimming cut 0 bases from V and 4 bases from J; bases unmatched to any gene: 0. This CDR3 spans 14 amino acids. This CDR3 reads CASSPPREYNEQFF. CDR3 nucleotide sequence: TGTGCCAGCTCACCACCGCGGGAGTACAATGAGCAGTTCTTC. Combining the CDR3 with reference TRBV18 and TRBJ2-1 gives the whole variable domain NAGVMQNPRHLVRRRGQEARLRCSPMKGHSHVYWYRQLPEEGLKFMVYLQKENIIDESGMPKERFSAEFPKEGPSILRIQQVVRGDSAAYFCASSPPREYNEQFFGPGTRLTVL.

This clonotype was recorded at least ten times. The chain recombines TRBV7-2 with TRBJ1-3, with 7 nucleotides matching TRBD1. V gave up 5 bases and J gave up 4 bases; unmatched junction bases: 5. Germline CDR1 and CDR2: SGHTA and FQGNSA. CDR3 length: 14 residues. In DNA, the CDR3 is TGTGCCAGCAGCCGCCCGACAGGGGGAAACACCATATATTTT. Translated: CASSRPTGGNTIYF.